Sequencing of this T cell receptor beta chain was carried out in a study of beta chain features in type 1 diabetes. Overall study findings and caveats: A greater similarity of naive, central memory and Treg TCRB repertoires was seen among patients than among healthy donors. There was a moderate but significant shortening of TCRB CDR3s in all four CD4+ subsets of Type 1 diabetes patients.

Every bit of the isolated RNA underwent reverse transcription, so sequencing read expressed TCRB transcripts. The method was immunoSEQ multiplex PCR; TCRdb's version includes in-frame clones alone and lacks a portion of them. The profile shows 95,000 to 150,000 clones, roughly 15% of them singletons. The V segment lost 1 base and the J segment 3 bases; nucleotides outside the gene matches: 8. From germline, CDR1 is MGHDK and CDR2 SYGVNS. The CDR3 is 16 amino acids. In the case of this clone: Its antigen is currently unknown.

V is TRBV25-1 and J is TRBJ2-7; 8 nucleotides match TRBD1. The receptor's source is a man younger than 40 with type 1 diabetes. The sequenced sample consisted of central memory CD4+ T cells from blood. As DNA, the CDR3 is TGTGCCAGCAGTGAATTGGGAGGACAGGGCTTCTACGAGCAGTACTTC. This codes for CASSELGGQGFYEQYF.